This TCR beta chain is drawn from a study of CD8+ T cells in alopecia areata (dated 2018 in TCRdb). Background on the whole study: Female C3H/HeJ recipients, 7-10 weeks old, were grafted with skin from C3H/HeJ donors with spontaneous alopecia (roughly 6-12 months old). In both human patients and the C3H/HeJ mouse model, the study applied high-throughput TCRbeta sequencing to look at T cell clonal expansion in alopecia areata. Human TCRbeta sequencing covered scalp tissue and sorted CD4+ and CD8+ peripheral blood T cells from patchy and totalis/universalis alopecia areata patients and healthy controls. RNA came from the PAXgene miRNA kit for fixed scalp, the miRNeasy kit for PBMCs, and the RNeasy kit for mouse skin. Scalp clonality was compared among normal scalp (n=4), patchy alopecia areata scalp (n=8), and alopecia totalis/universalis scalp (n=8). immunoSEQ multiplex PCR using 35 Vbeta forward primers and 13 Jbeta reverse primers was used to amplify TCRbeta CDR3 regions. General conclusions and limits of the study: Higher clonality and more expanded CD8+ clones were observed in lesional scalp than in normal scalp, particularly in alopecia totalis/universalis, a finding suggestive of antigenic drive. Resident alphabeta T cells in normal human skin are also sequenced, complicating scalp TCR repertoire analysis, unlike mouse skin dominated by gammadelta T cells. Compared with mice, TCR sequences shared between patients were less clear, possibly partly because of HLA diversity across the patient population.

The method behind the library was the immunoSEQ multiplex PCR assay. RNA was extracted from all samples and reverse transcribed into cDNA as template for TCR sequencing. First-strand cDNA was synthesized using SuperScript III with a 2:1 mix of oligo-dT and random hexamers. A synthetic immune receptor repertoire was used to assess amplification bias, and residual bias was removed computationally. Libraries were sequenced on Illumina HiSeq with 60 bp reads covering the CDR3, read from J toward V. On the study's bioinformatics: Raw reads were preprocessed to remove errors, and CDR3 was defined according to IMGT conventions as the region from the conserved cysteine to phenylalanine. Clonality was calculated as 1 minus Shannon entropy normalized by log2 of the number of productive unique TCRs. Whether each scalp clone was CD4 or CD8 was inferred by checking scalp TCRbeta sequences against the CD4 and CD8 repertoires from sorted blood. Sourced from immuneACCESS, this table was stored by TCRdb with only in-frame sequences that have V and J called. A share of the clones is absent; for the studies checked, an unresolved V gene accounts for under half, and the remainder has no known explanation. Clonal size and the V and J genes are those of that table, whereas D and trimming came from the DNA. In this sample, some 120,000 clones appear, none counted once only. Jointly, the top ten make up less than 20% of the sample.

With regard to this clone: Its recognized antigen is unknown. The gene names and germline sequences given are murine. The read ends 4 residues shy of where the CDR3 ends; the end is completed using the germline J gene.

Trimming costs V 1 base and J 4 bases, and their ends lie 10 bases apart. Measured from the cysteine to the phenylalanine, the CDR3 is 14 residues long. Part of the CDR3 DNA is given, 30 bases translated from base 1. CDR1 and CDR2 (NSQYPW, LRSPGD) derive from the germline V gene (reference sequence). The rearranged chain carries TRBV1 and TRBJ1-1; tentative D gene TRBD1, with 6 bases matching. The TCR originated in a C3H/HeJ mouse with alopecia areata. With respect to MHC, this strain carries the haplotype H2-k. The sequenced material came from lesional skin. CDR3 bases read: TGCACCTGCAGTGCAGCGACAGGCTTCACA. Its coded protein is CTCSAATGFT. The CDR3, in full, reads CTCSAATGFTEVFF.